This T cell receptor beta chain was retrieved from a study of T cell clones after liver transplantation. V was clipped by 0 bases and J by 2 bases, with 2 bases between them. The CDR3 spans 13 residues. Germline CDR1 SGHDT, CDR2 YYEEEE. Method: immunoSEQ multiplex PCR; TCRdb's copy keeps in-frame clones and lacks some. Of tens of thousands of clones in the sample, nearly 80% were seen once. The receptor comes from a human patient who received a liver transplant. The graft donor may have given rise to some T cells. The chain couples TRBV5-6 to TRBJ2-2; no clear D gene. Sequences were derived from CD8+ T cells from blood, sampled around 54 months after liver transplant. In DNA, the CDR3 is TGTGCCAGCAGCTTGGTTAACACCGGGGAGCTGTTTTTT. Residues: CASSLVNTGELFF.